This T cell receptor (beta chain) was identified in a study of T cell repertoires in cytomegalovirus infection. The wider study: It can be stated that public TCR beta signatures indicated CMV infection as well as a matching HLA type. Whole-study results and caveats: The study identified carriers of CMV plus the relevant HLA from cumulative public TCR beta family frequency.

TCRdb reprocessed the reads via MiXCR and lists one record per CDR3 protein. This sample has approximately 190,000 distinct CDR3 sequences, with 7.5% to 10% found just once. This clonotype was observed at least ten times. The antigen remains undetermined. The sequence derives from a human donor in good health (CMV status not recorded). Some clones in this sample may be carry-over from other donors' samples. Sequencing was performed on PBMCs.

CDR3 nucleotide sequence: TGTGCCAGTAGTATCGATGCGGGAGGTGGATACGAGCAGTACTTC. It translates to CASSIDAGGGYEQYF. V is TRBV19 and J is TRBJ2-7, with TRBD2 identical over 8 bases. The CDR3 has 15 residues. With V trimmed by 3 bases and J by 4 bases, 8 bases remained unmatched. Germline assignment: CDR1 LNHDA and CDR2 SQIVND (reference sequence).